This TCR beta chain was observed in a study of a mutant IDH1 vaccine in newly diagnosed glioma. Study observations and caveats: Apparently, pseudoprogression bore no relation to changes among the top peripheral T cell clonotypes. Researchers report vaccine-induced immune responses in just under 95% of patients.

Sequencing used immunoSEQ multiplex PCR; TCRdb keeps in-frame clones, though not all of them. The repertoire holds some 30,000 clones, with roughly 90% as singletons. The CDR3 totals 16 residues. The germline V gene encodes CDR1 MDHEN and CDR2 SYDVKM. V gave up 6 bases and J gave up 5 bases, with 20 bases separating them. Regarding time point: week 23, last vaccination. Vaccine doses each comprised 300 ug of mutant IDH1 20-mer peptide, with topical imiquimod. There were new WHO grade 3 or 4 astrocytomas in the donors, and these were IDH1-mutant and ATRX-lost. Remarks on this clone: Its target is unknown.

V is TRBV28 and J is TRBJ1-5, with D maybe TRBD1 (5 bases). Material: PBMCs, obtained from a glioma patient whose treatment included an IDH1 peptide vaccine. The receptor comes from a man in his forties with glioma. The CDR3 nucleotides are TGTGCCAGCAGGCCCCATAGGGGAGCAACGGATCAGCCCCAGCATTTT. This gives the protein CASRPHRGATDQPQHF. Full variable domain (missing parts from reference TRBV28 and TRBJ1-5): DVKVTQSSRYLVKRTGEKVFLECVQDMDHENMFWYRQDPGLGLRLIYFSYDVKMKEKGDIPEGYSVSREKKERFSLILESASTNQTSMYLCASRPHRGATDQPQHFGDGTRLSIL.